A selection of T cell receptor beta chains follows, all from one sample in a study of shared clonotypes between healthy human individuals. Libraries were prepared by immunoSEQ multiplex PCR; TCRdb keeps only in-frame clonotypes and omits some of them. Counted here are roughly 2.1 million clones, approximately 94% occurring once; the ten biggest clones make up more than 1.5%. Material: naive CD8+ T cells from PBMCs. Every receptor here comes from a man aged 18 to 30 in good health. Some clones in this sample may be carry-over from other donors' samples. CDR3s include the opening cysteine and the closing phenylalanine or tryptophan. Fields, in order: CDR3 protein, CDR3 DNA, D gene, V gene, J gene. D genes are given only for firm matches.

CDR3aa: CASSPSTDTQYF
CDR3nt: TGTGCCAGCTCTCCTAGCACAGATACGCAGTATTTT
d_gene: NA
v_gene: TRBV18
j_gene: TRBJ2-3

CDR3aa: CATSTGTSRYEQYF
CDR3nt: TGTGCCACCAGCACCGGGACTAGTCGCTACGAGCAGTACTTC
d_gene: TRBD2
v_gene: TRBV15
j_gene: TRBJ2-7

CDR3aa: CATQGSFAGELFF
CDR3nt: TGTGCCACCCAGGGCTCCTTTGCCGGGGAGCTGTTTTTT
d_gene: NA
v_gene: TRBV5-6
j_gene: TRBJ2-2

CDR3aa: CASSLLGLAGGTYEQYF
CDR3nt: TGTGCCAGCAGTTTACTTGGTCTAGCGGGAGGTACCTACGAGCAGTACTTC
d_gene: TRBD2
v_gene: TRBV27
j_gene: TRBJ2-7

CDR3aa: CASSVEQSAAGELFF
CDR3nt: TGTGCCAGCAGCGTAGAACAGTCGGCGGCCGGGGAGCTGTTTTTT
d_gene: NA
v_gene: TRBV9
j_gene: TRBJ2-2

CDR3aa: CASSQSLRRGPGELFF
CDR3nt: TGTGCCAGCAGCCAATCCCTTCGCCGGGGACCCGGGGAGCTGTTTTTT
d_gene: NA
v_gene: TRBV7-9
j_gene: TRBJ2-2

CDR3aa: CASSVVGAGDTQYF
CDR3nt: TGTGCCAGCAGCGTAGTAGGAGCCGGAGATACGCAGTATTTT
d_gene: NA
v_gene: TRBV9
j_gene: TRBJ2-3

CDR3aa: CASSLLRQGKNTEAFF
CDR3nt: TGTGCCAGCAGCCTTCTTAGACAGGGAAAAAACACTGAAGCTTTCTTT
d_gene: TRBD1
v_gene: TRBV28
j_gene: TRBJ1-1

CDR3aa: CASGGEVNLAKNIQYF
CDR3nt: TGTGCCAGCGGGGGCGAAGTCAACCTAGCCAAAAACATTCAGTACTTC
d_gene: NA
v_gene: TRBV7-9
j_gene: TRBJ2-4

CDR3aa: CASRSYSGSSYEQYF
CDR3nt: TGTGCCAGCAGATCCTATAGCGGGAGCTCCTACGAGCAGTACTTC
d_gene: TRBD2
v_gene: TRBV6-5
j_gene: TRBJ2-7

CDR3aa: CASSFTYRDSNYGYTF
CDR3nt: TGTGCCAGCAGCTTTACCTACAGGGATTCTAACTATGGCTACACCTTC
d_gene: NA
v_gene: TRBV9
j_gene: TRBJ1-2

CDR3aa: CASSLGSGVFSNQPQHF
CDR3nt: TGTGCCAGCAGCTTGGGGTCGGGGGTTTTTAGCAATCAGCCCCAGCATTTT
d_gene: NA
v_gene: TRBV7-6
j_gene: TRBJ1-5

CDR3aa: CASSHHPQTQETQYF
CDR3nt: TGTGCCAGCAGTCATCACCCCCAGACGCAAGAGACCCAGTACTTC
d_gene: NA
v_gene: TRBV11-2
j_gene: TRBJ2-5

CDR3aa: CASSQGQGLVETQYF
CDR3nt: TGTGCCAGCAGCCAGGGACAGGGGCTGGTGGAGACCCAGTACTTC
d_gene: TRBD1
v_gene: TRBV11-2
j_gene: TRBJ2-5

CDR3aa: CASGLRPGPEAFF
CDR3nt: TGTGCCAGCGGTCTTCGGCCTGGGCCTGAAGCTTTCTTT
d_gene: NA
v_gene: TRBV6-5
j_gene: TRBJ1-1

CDR3aa: CASSKVGGGETQYF
CDR3nt: TGTGCCAGCAGCAAAGTGGGGGGTGGAGAGACCCAGTACTTC
d_gene: NA
v_gene: TRBV2
j_gene: TRBJ2-5

CDR3aa: CASSTRDRGEKLFF
CDR3nt: TGTGCCAGTAGTACGAGGGACCGCGGAGAAAAACTGTTTTTT
d_gene: NA
v_gene: TRBV19
j_gene: TRBJ1-4

CDR3aa: CASSFLAGGETQYF
CDR3nt: TGTGCCAGCAGTTTTTTAGCGGGAGGAGAGACCCAGTACTTC
d_gene: TRBD2
v_gene: TRBV27
j_gene: TRBJ2-5

CDR3aa: CASGDRTEQYF
CDR3nt: TGTGCCAGCGGGGACAGAACCGAGCAGTACTTC
d_gene: TRBD1
v_gene: TRBV6-6
j_gene: TRBJ2-7

CDR3aa: CASSLIDPRGTEAFF
CDR3nt: TGTGCCAGCAGTTTAATCGACCCCCGAGGCACTGAAGCTTTCTTT
d_gene: NA
v_gene: TRBV27
j_gene: TRBJ1-1